The present entry profiles one T cell receptor (beta chain) with its context. After removal of 4 bases from V and 4 bases from J, the junction contained 5 bases not matched to a gene. There are 14 residues in the CDR3. Germline-derived CDR1 and CDR2 are MGHRA and YSYEKL. These data come from a study of blood T cell repertoires in COVID-19. Turning to the study itself: The United States, Italy and Spain were the sources of the acute and convalescent COVID-19 samples.

Assay used: immunoSEQ multiplex PCR; TCRdb lists only in-frame clones, some missing. Among some 230,000 clones, around 82% were seen once, and the ten largest hold roughly 3%. The gene calls are TRBV4-1 and TRBJ2-3, with 7 bases matching TRBD2. The sequenced material came from peripheral blood. This clonotype was obtained from a woman aged 25 to 39 who had recovered from COVID-19. CDR3 sequence (DNA): TGCGCCAGCAGCCTGGCGGGAGAACCAGATACGCAGTATTTT. Translated, it gives CASSLAGEPDTQYF.